These 29 T cell receptor beta chains share one sample of origin, sequenced in a study of blood T cell repertoires in COVID-19. Data came from immunoSEQ multiplex PCR; TCRdb stores just in-frame clones and leaves some out. The sample includes 35,000 to 40,000 clones, 74% of them seen just once. Sequences were obtained from peripheral blood. These TCRs come from a man aged 65 to 85 with COVID-19, enrolled during active disease.

V and J are TRBV21-1 and TRBJ2-7; TRBD2 reflects the table's D call only, with no check against the DNA. TRBV21-1 is noted as a pseudogene. This CDR3 is 15 amino acids long. CDR3 in amino acids: CASSKATSGAYEQYF. The CDR3 nucleotides read TGTGCCAGCAGCAAGGCGACTAGCGGTGCCTACGAGCAGTACTTC.

The genes are TRBV11-2 and TRBJ2-1; D gene ambiguous. Germline CDR1 SGHAT, CDR2 FQNNGV. The CDR3 is 12 residues long. Trimming removed 5 bases from V and 9 bases from J, with 11 bases in between. DNA for the CDR3: TGTGCCAGCAGCCTCCCGACGGGTGAGCAGTTCTTC. Residues: CASSLPTGEQFF.

V gene TRBV7-3 combines with J gene TRBJ1-1; D is uncertain. This CDR3 comprises 15 residues. V was pared by 1 base and J by 1 base, with 10 bases between. Germline V gives CDR1 SGHTA, CDR2 FQGTGA. For the CDR3, the DNA is TGTGCCAGCAGCTTAATCTATGCTTCGAACACTGAAGCTTTCTTT. Residues: CASSLIYASNTEAFF. Full variable domain (rest looked up from reference TRBV7-3 and TRBJ1-1): GAGVSQTPSNKVTEKGKYVELRCDPISGHTALYWYRQSLGQGPEFLIYFQGTGAADDSGLPNDRFFAVRPEGSVSTLKIQRTERGDSAVYLCASSLIYASNTEAFFGQGTRLTVV.

This clone appeared a single time. This sequence joins TRBV20-1 and TRBJ2-3, with TRBD2 matching over 9 bases. The CDR3 runs 17 residues. In germline, CDR1 is DFQATT, CDR2 SNEGSKA (reference sequence). The V segment lost 3 bases and the J segment 6 bases; nucleotides outside the gene matches: 16. The CDR3 is CSASSTSGSEGSDTQYF. Here the CDR3 DNA reads TGCAGTGCTAGTTCAACTAGCGGGTCAGAAGGGAGTGATACGCAGTATTTT.

V usage is TRBV3-1 (or the pseudogene TRBV3-2) and J usage is TRBJ2-1; 8 bases are shared with TRBD2. The V and J ends lost 1 base and 5 bases, in that order; junction bases with no gene match: 4. Germline assignment: CDR1 LGHDT and CDR2 YNNKEL (reference sequence). The CDR3 is 15 residues long. The CDR3 sequence is CASSQVGTRNNEQFF. CDR3 in DNA: TGTGCCAGCAGCCAAGTTGGGACTAGGAACAATGAGCAGTTCTTC.

The chain couples TRBV5-1 to TRBJ2-1; a weak D match, TRBD2 (6 bases). Per germline, CDR1 SGHRS and CDR2 YFSETQ. The CDR3 extends over 14 amino acids. Trimming shortened V by 4 bases and J by 6 bases, and 14 bases separated the two germline ends. Here the CDR3 reads CASSPGGEGNEQFF. Written as DNA, the CDR3 is TGCGCCAGCAGCCCCGGGGGAGAGGGCAATGAGCAGTTCTTC.

The chain links TRBV6-2 or TRBV6-3 to TRBJ2-5; 11 positions match TRBD2. CDR3 length equals 15 residues. Germline CDR1 and CDR2: MNHEY and SVGEGT. J was trimmed by 4 bases and V by 6 bases; bases with no gene match: 7. The CDR3 loop is CASSLAGGRGETQYF. CDR3 nucleotides: TGTGCCAGCAGCCTAGCGGGGGGAAGAGGAGAGACCCAGTACTTC.

The V and J genes are TRBV11-2 and TRBJ1-3, with D hard to call. CDR3 size: 14 residues. Germline V gives CDR1 SGHAT, CDR2 FQNNGV. Between the trimmed V and J ends, which lost 4 bases and 0 bases, there was a span of 7 bases. Here the CDR3 reads CASSSITSGNTIYF. The CDR3, as DNA: TGTGCCAGCAGCTCTATTACCTCTGGAAACACCATATATTTT.

The rearrangement links TRBV19 to TRBJ2-1, with 8 bases lining up with TRBD2. The junction had 6 bases not matched to a gene; V was cut back by 3 bases and J by 8 bases. The CDR3 runs 14 residues. The germline V gene has CDR1 LNHDA and CDR2 SQIVND (reference sequence). CDR3 in amino acids: CASSISEAGDEQFF. The CDR3 nucleotides are TGTGCCAGTAGTATTTCAGAAGCGGGGGATGAGCAGTTCTTC.

The chain employs TRBV11-3 and TRBJ2-1, with TRBD2 identical over 10 bases. Germline CDR1 SGHNT, CDR2 YENEEA. This CDR3 has 14 amino acids. V shed 0 bases, J shed 8 bases, and the junction held 1 base outside the gene matches. This CDR3 reads CASSLDGLADEQFF. As DNA, the CDR3 is TGTGCCAGCAGCTTAGATGGACTAGCGGATGAGCAGTTCTTC.

This clone was counted between two and nine times. Here the CDR3 DNA reads TGTGCCAGCAACGCCGCCGGGACTAGCGGCAACGAGCAGTACTTC. As protein: CASNAAGTSGNEQYF. V usage is TRBV3-1 (or the pseudogene TRBV3-2) and J usage is TRBJ2-7, with 11 bases aligning to TRBD2. The CDR3 runs 15 residues. Looked up from germline, CDR1 is LGHDT and CDR2 is YNNKEL (reference sequence). With 7 bases clipped from V and 5 bases from J, the junction kept 10 bases outside the gene matches.

This sequence joins TRBV10-3 and TRBJ1-5, with D possibly matching TRBD1 (5 bases). CDR3 length: 16 amino acids. Germline lookup yields CDR1 ENHRY and CDR2 SYGVKD. The V end was cut by 3 bases, the J end by 2 bases, with 14 bases between. The CDR3: CAISDSHGQRNQPQHF. CDR3 DNA: TGTGCCATCAGTGACTCCCACGGACAACGCAATCAGCCCCAGCATTTT.

The rearrangement joins TRBV5-5 to TRBJ2-7; 7 bases match TRBD2. The CDR3 loop spans 15 amino acids. Germline-derived CDR1 and CDR2 are SGHKS and YYEKEE (reference sequence). V trimming: 4 bases; J trimming: 2 bases; junction bases outside the gene matches: 9. The CDR3 region is CASSLLWTSTYEQYF. The CDR3 DNA reads TGTGCCAGCAGCCTGCTTTGGACTAGTACCTACGAGCAGTACTTC.

In this sample, this clone turned up a few times. This chain joins TRBV4-2 and TRBJ2-7, with TRBD1 matching over 7 bases. V lost 1 base and J lost 5; bases outside the gene matches: 8. This CDR3 is built from 15 residues. Germline-derived CDR1 and CDR2 are LGHNA and YNFKEQ. The CDR3 reads CASSQVRQGDNEQYF. The DNA for the CDR3 is TGTGCCAGCAGCCAAGTTCGACAGGGCGACAACGAGCAGTACTTC.

The J gene is TRBJ1-2, the V gene TRBV28; D not resolved. Trimming shortened V by 5 bases and J by 4 bases, and 8 bases separated the two germline ends. This CDR3 is 12 amino acids long. CDR1 is MDHEN, CDR2 SYDVKM, per germline. The CDR3 DNA sequence: TGTGCCAGCAGTCCTTTGGCCTATGGCTACACCTTC. This gives the protein CASSPLAYGYTF.

The V gene is TRBV27, the J gene TRBJ1-1; unclear D gene. This CDR3 is built from 15 residues. Germline CDR1 and CDR2: MNHEY and SMNVEV (reference sequence). Trimming stripped 1 base from V and 1 base from J, with 10 bases between. The CDR3 sequence is CASSLLAETNTEAFF. CDR3 nucleotides: TGTGCCAGCAGTTTATTGGCAGAAACGAACACTGAAGCTTTCTTT.

This clone appeared a few times. V is TRBV3-1 (or the pseudogene TRBV3-2) and J is TRBJ2-3, with D maybe TRBD1 (6 bases). Germline assignment: CDR1 LGHDT and CDR2 YNNKEL (reference sequence). This CDR3 contains 15 residues. V was cut by 3 bases and J by 0 bases, with 10 bases left in between. CDR3 coding DNA: TGTGCCAGCAGCCATCGGACAGCTAGCACAGATACGCAGTATTTT. This encodes CASSHRTASTDTQYF.

The chain joins TRBV3-1 (or the pseudogene TRBV3-2) to TRBJ2-1; maybe TRBD2 (5 bases). The CDR3 consists of 14 residues. Germline loops: CDR1 LGHDT, CDR2 YNNKEL (reference sequence). V lost 4 bases and J 6 bases, leaving 13 bases between the germline ends. The CDR3 DNA reads as TGTGCCAGCAGCCGAATTAGTACTAGCAATGAGCAGTTCTTC. It yields the protein CASSRISTSNEQFF.

This rearrangement joins TRBV18 to TRBJ2-5, with TRBD2 as a possible D gene (5 bases). Germline assignment: CDR1 KGHSH and CDR2 LQKENI. This CDR3 region has 15 residues. Trimming left V 5 bases short and J 0 bases short, with 13 bases between. CDR3 protein: CASSGGLGNQETQYF. CDR3 bases: TGTGCCAGCTCAGGAGGCCTGGGCAACCAAGAGACCCAGTACTTC.

The chain combines TRBV27 with TRBJ2-2; 14 bases align to TRBD2. The CDR3 is 18 residues long. V lost 0 bases and J lost 6; bases outside the gene matches: 6. The germline V gene has CDR1 MNHEY and CDR2 SMNVEV (reference sequence). CDR3 loop: CASSLSRGLAGVAGELFF. The CDR3 DNA follows: TGTGCCAGCAGTTTATCGAGGGGACTAGCGGGAGTAGCCGGGGAGCTGTTTTTT.

V and J are TRBV30 and TRBJ1-3; TRBD1 might be the D (5 bases). Germline V lookup: CDR1 GTSNPN, CDR2 SVGIG (reference sequence). The CDR3 spans 13 residues. Trimming took off 2 bases at V and 2 bases at J, with 7 bases between the two ends. CDR3 protein: CAWSLGPGNTIYF. DNA of the CDR3: TGTGCCTGGAGTTTGGGGCCTGGAAACACCATATATTTT.

V and J are TRBV11-3 and TRBJ2-4; 13 bases align to TRBD2. V trimming: 4 bases; J trimming: 3 bases; junction bases outside the gene matches: 3. CDR1 and CDR2 (germline): SGHNT, YENEEA. This CDR3 contains 16 residues. CDR3 in amino acids: CASSSRTSGSKNIQYF. CDR3 DNA: TGTGCCAGCAGCTCCCGGACTAGCGGGAGCAAAAACATTCAGTACTTC.

This clone was seen a single time. V gene TRBV7-9 combines with J gene TRBJ2-2; no definite D call. The CDR3 contains 15 residues. The V end lost 7 bases, the J end lost 2 bases, and 14 bases lay between the germline ends. Germline values: CDR1 SEHNR, CDR2 FQNEAQ (reference sequence). The CDR3 loop is CASNRAMTNTGELFF. The CDR3 region has the DNA TGTGCCAGCAACAGAGCAATGACTAACACCGGGGAGCTGTTTTTT.

This clone was seen only once. The chain uses TRBV11-2 and TRBJ2-7; the D is unclear. V was clipped by 1 base and J by 1 base, with 2 bases between them. Germline lookup yields CDR1 SGHAT and CDR2 FQNNGV. This CDR3 contains 12 residues. The CDR3 is CASSLASYEQYF. CDR3 DNA sequence: TGTGCCAGCAGCTTAGCTTCCTACGAGCAGTACTTC. The full variable domain, completed using reference TRBV11-2 and TRBJ2-7, is EAGVAQSPRYKIIEKRQSVAFWCNPISGHATLYWYQQILGQGPKLLIQFQNNGVVDDSQLPKDRFSAERLKGVDSTLKIQPAKLEDSAVYLCASSLASYEQYFGPGTRLTVT.

This chain joins TRBV29-1 and TRBJ1-2; no definite D call. CDR1 SQVTM and CDR2 ANQGSEA come from the germline V gene. The length of the CDR3 is 11 residues. Trimming removed 4 bases from V and 5 bases from J, with 8 bases in between. The CDR3 spells CSVVREYGYTF. CDR3 nucleotides: TGCAGCGTTGTCCGGGAGTATGGCTACACCTTC.

V is TRBV6-5 and J is TRBJ2-7, with 7 bases lining up with TRBD1. CDR3 length: 14 residues. The V gene's germline CDR1 is MNHEY and CDR2 SVGAGI. Losses at the gene ends were 6 bases for V and 3 bases for J; bases not matched to a gene: 8. CDR3 in DNA: TGTGCCAGCAGCCCCGGGACAGTACTCTACGAGCAGTACTTC. Residues: CASSPGTVLYEQYF.

The chain joins TRBV9 to TRBJ2-2; 9 bases agree with TRBD1. Trimming took 0 bases from V and 5 from J; bases not matched to a gene: 11. Germline V CDR1 and CDR2: SGDLS, YYNGEE. CDR3 size: 18 residues. This CDR3 is CASSVASGRQGGTGELFF. Written as DNA, the CDR3 is TGTGCCAGCAGCGTAGCGAGCGGTCGACAGGGGGGGACCGGGGAGCTGTTTTTT.

The V call is TRBV2, the J call TRBJ2-7; possible D gene TRBD2, 6 bases. CDR1 and CDR2 (germline): SNHLY, FYNNEI. CDR3 length equals 13 residues. V lost 11 bases and J lost 3, with 17 bases in between. CDR3 sequence (DNA): TGTGCCCTCGGTATCAGGCGGGGCTACGAGCAGTACTTC. It yields the protein CALGIRRGYEQYF.

The CDR3 protein is CASSPLEGDSDTQYF. In DNA form, the CDR3 reads TGTGCCAGCTCACCTCTCGAAGGCGACTCCGATACGCAGTATTTT. The gene calls are TRBV18 and TRBJ2-3, with D uncertain. Germline-derived CDR1 and CDR2 are KGHSH and LQKENI. There are 15 residues in the CDR3. V dropped 3 bases and J dropped 6 bases, with 16 bases sitting between them.